These 16 T cell receptor beta chains came from one sample sequenced in a study of identifying expanded T cells in peripheral blood (dated by TCRdb to 2018 to 2020). The method behind the library was the immunoSEQ multiplex PCR assay. Sourced from immuneACCESS, this table was stored by TCRdb with only in-frame sequences that have V and J called. A share of the clones is absent; for the studies checked, an unresolved V gene accounts for under half, and the remainder has no known explanation. The sample table records about 90,000 clones; about 90% of these occur just once. The biggest ten clones account for 5.6% of the sample. The sample comprised blood. These receptors were obtained from a person aged 18 to 70 in good health.

This clone showed up just once. The rearrangement joins TRBV19 to TRBJ1-5; no firm D call. The CDR3 is made up of 15 amino acids. V was pared by 6 bases and J by 9 bases, with 21 bases between. Germline loops: CDR1 LNHDA, CDR2 SQIVND (reference sequence). CDR3 in amino acids: CASSRTRAAYLPQHF. CDR3 sequence (DNA): TGTGCCAGTAGCCGCACACGGGCTGCTTACCTGCCCCAGCATTTT.

V is TRBV18 and J is TRBJ2-7; no firm D call. Germline CDR1 reads KGHSH; CDR2 reads LQKENI. V was clipped by 3 bases and J by 0 bases, with 9 bases between them. The CDR3 loop spans 14 amino acids. CDR3 nucleotide sequence: TGTGCCAGCTCACCTCAGGAGAGCTCCTACGAGCAGTACTTC. It encodes CASSPQESSYEQYF. The full variable domain, completed using reference TRBV18 and TRBJ2-7, is NAGVMQNPRHLVRRRGQEARLRCSPMKGHSHVYWYRQLPEEGLKFMVYLQKENIIDESGMPKERFSAEFPKEGPSILRIQQVVRGDSAAYFCASSPQESSYEQYFGPGTRLTVT.

The chain joins TRBV5-8 to TRBJ2-5; possible D gene TRBD1, 5 bases. Germline V CDR1 and CDR2: SGHTS, YDEGEE. This CDR3 comprises 14 residues. Trimming shortened V by 7 bases and J by 5 bases, and 18 bases separated the two germline ends. CDR3 DNA sequence: TGTGCCAGCGCGCAAGGACACCTTAGGGAGACCCAGTACTTC. Translated: CASAQGHLRETQYF.

The chain has TRBV5-5 and TRBJ1-3; tentative D call: TRBD1 (5 bases). The CDR3 covers 15 residues. Between the trimmed V and J ends, which lost 4 bases and 0 bases, there was a span of 11 bases. Germline lookup yields CDR1 SGHKS and CDR2 YYEKEE (reference sequence). CDR3 region: CASSAQAGSGNTIYF. CDR3 sequence (DNA): TGTGCCAGCAGCGCACAGGCTGGCTCTGGAAACACCATATATTTT.

This clone has only a few counts. This chain connects TRBV4-3 to TRBJ1-2, with 7 bases aligning to TRBD1. Germline V lookup: CDR1 LGHNA, CDR2 YSLEER. J was trimmed by 3 bases and V by 1 base; bases with no gene match: 5. The CDR3 is made up of 15 amino acids. As DNA, the CDR3 is TGCGCCAGCAGCCAAGCCTCAGGGGGTTACTATGGCTACACCTTC. Encoded protein: CASSQASGGYYGYTF.

V is TRBV19 and J is TRBJ1-1; possibly TRBD1 for D (6 bases). Germline V gives CDR1 LNHDA, CDR2 SQIVND (reference sequence). The CDR3 totals 14 residues. With 7 bases removed from V and 0 bases from J, the gap between germline ends came to 12 bases. The CDR3 region has the DNA TGTGCCAGTATCGCGGGGGCCATGAACACTGAAGCTTTCTTT. As protein: CASIAGAMNTEAFF.

This clone was counted a single time. The gene calls are TRBV15 and TRBJ1-1; D may be TRBD1 (6 bases). Germline V gene lookup returns CDR1 LNHNV and CDR2 YYDKDF (reference sequence). The CDR3 sequence is 16 residues long. Trimming pared 7 bases from V and 8 bases from J, leaving 26 bases between. The CDR3 nucleotides read TGTGCCACCACTCGCGCAGATGCCCTGCGTGACAGGGAAGCTTTCTTT. It yields the protein CATTRADALRDREAFF.

This CDR3 reads CASSGGHYEQYF. DNA for the CDR3: TGTGCCAGTAGCGGTGGACACTACGAGCAGTACTTC. The chain combines TRBV19 with TRBJ2-7; TRBD1 might be the D (5 bases). The CDR3 covers 12 residues. Germline V gives CDR1 LNHDA, CDR2 SQIVND (reference sequence). V lost 6 bases to trimming and J lost 3 bases, with 9 bases between them.

The rearrangement uses TRBV2 and TRBJ1-4; perhaps TRBD1 as D (5 bases). The V and J ends lost 7 bases and 5 bases respectively, with 14 bases between them. CDR3 length: 14 amino acids. Germline CDR1 SNHLY, CDR2 FYNNEI. The CDR3 is CASTRGALNEKLFF. In DNA, the CDR3 is TGTGCCAGCACCCGAGGGGCGCTAAATGAAAAACTGTTTTTT.

Comment on this clone: The sample has other DNA sequences that encode this CDR3 too. The chain is built from TRBV9 and TRBJ1-2, with 9 bases matching TRBD1. Germline lookup yields CDR1 SGDLS and CDR2 YYNGEE. This CDR3 comprises 15 residues. J was trimmed by 4 bases and V by 0 bases; bases with no gene match: 4. The CDR3 DNA is TGTGCCAGCAGCGTAGCCGGGACAGGGATCTATGGCTACACCTTC. It specifies CASSVAGTGIYGYTF.

The V and J genes are TRBV7-2 and TRBJ2-3; weak D call: TRBD2 (6 bases). Germline loops: CDR1 SGHTA, CDR2 FQGNSA. V was pared by 0 bases and J by 2 bases, with 15 bases between. The CDR3 loop spans 17 amino acids. The DNA for the CDR3 is TGTGCCAGCAGCTTAGCTTTGTTAGCGGAGATCACAGATACGCAGTATTTT. This gives the protein CASSLALLAEITDTQYF.

This clone was observed once. The chain is built from TRBV28 and TRBJ1-2; D ambiguous. The CDR3 length is 14 residues. Trimming removed 6 bases from V and 2 bases from J, with 13 bases in between. Per the germline V gene, CDR1 is MDHEN and CDR2 is SYDVKM. For the CDR3, the DNA is TGTGCCAGCAGCGCAAGACGGATGAACTATGGCTACACCTTC. This codes for CASSARRMNYGYTF.

CDR3 in DNA: TGCGCCAGCAGTGATACAGCTGAAGCTTTCTTT. As protein: CASSDTAEAFF. The chain employs TRBV10-2 and TRBJ1-1, with unresolved D. There are 11 residues in the CDR3. Germline-derived CDR1 and CDR2 are WSHSY and SAAADI. V lost 3 bases and J 6 bases, leaving 5 bases between the germline ends.

This sequence joins TRBV19 and TRBJ1-1, with 9 bases that match TRBD1. V was clipped by 3 bases and J by 11 bases; unmatched bases: 16. Germline CDR1 and CDR2: LNHDA and SQIVND (reference sequence). CDR3 size: 16 residues. The CDR3 loop is CASSMISLRDRELAFF. As DNA, the CDR3 is TGTGCCAGTAGTATGATTTCCCTCCGGGACAGGGAATTGGCTTTCTTT.

The chain links TRBV19 to TRBJ2-2; D perhaps matches TRBD2 (6 bases). The V end lost 4 bases, the J end lost 3 bases, and 9 bases lay between the germline ends. This CDR3 has 14 amino acids. The germline V gene has CDR1 LNHDA and CDR2 SQIVND (reference sequence). The CDR3 DNA is TGTGCCAGTAGTAACTGGGGGGACACCGGGGAGCTGTTTTTT. It yields the protein CASSNWGDTGELFF.

The gene calls are TRBV6-5 and TRBJ2-3, with D perhaps TRBD2 (6 bases). CDR1 is MNHEY, CDR2 SVGAGI, per germline. The CDR3 is made up of 13 amino acids. V dropped 2 bases and J dropped 3 bases, with 6 bases sitting between them. CDR3 DNA: TGTGCCAGCAGTTACGGGGGGACAGATACGCAGTATTTT. Its protein is CASSYGGTDTQYF.